The rows below give T cell receptor beta chains drawn from one sample of a study of identical twins. TCRdb ran MiXCR on the 5' RACE reads and lists one entry per CDR3 protein. The data show 500,000 to 550,000 distinct CDR3 sequences, about a fifth seen once. The data were also submitted as part of a second study, on yellow fever vaccine responses in identical twins.

Sequencing input: CD4+ T cells sorted from blood. The receptors were sampled from a woman under 30 in good health. The CDR3 runs from the conserved cysteine through the conserved F or W. A D gene is named only where the DNA matches it firmly. Only some rows state a clone size, as once, few, many or a class for expanded clones.

size	J	D	V	CDR3	DNA
few	TRBJ2-5	NA	TRBV7-3	CASRGVGEETQYF	TGTGCCAGCAGGGGGGTAGGCGAGGAGACCCAGTACTTC
few	TRBJ2-1	NA	TRBV20-1	CSAPSQGWHEQFF	TGCAGTGCTCCATCCCAGGGCTGGCACGAGCAGTTCTTC
NA	TRBJ2-5	NA	TRBV12-3/TRBV12-4	CASSLRGKETQYF	TGTGCCAGCAGTCTAAGGGGCAAAGAGACCCAGTACTTC
NA	TRBJ2-1	TRBD2	TRBV9	CASSQGLAAYNEQFF	TGTGCCAGCAGCCAGGGACTAGCTGCCTACAATGAGCAGTTCTTC
NA	TRBJ2-2	NA	TRBV12-3/TRBV12-4	CASSLAGIDSNTGELFF	TGTGCCAGCAGTTTAGCGGGAATCGACTCGAACACCGGGGAGCTGTTTTTT
many	TRBJ2-1	TRBD1	TRBV5-1	CASTGTANYNEQFF	TGCGCCAGCACCGGGACAGCCAACTACAATGAGCAGTTCTTC
NA	TRBJ2-5	TRBD2	TRBV15	CATSSHYTWEGRETQYF	TGTGCCACCAGCTCCCATTATACGTGGGAGGGCCGGGAGACCCAGTACTTC
NA	TRBJ1-6	TRBD1	TRBV2	CASRQDRGSYNSPLHF	TGTGCCAGCAGGCAGGACAGGGGGTCCTATAATTCACCCCTCCACTTT
few	TRBJ2-1	NA	TRBV28	CASSPGDRDPNEQFF	TGTGCCAGCAGCCCAGGAGACAGAGACCCCAATGAGCAGTTCTTC
NA	TRBJ2-2	NA	TRBV7-8	CASSLQGHTGELFF	TGTGCCAGCAGCTTACAGGGACACACCGGGGAGCTGTTTTTT
NA	TRBJ2-2	NA	TRBV10-2	CASTSGPPGPGELFF	TGCGCCAGCACCTCGGGACCTCCAGGACCCGGGGAGCTGTTTTTT
few	TRBJ2-5	TRBD2	TRBV2	CASSDDSGSVETQYF	TGTGCCAGCAGTGACGATAGCGGGAGTGTCGAGACCCAGTACTTC
few	TRBJ2-7	NA	TRBV19	CASRGTGTGTYEQYF	TGTGCCAGTAGAGGAACCGGGACTGGAACCTACGAGCAGTACTTC
NA	TRBJ2-5	TRBD2	TRBV3-1	CASSSRTSGKQETQYF	TGTGCCAGCAGCTCCCGGACTAGCGGAAAACAAGAGACCCAGTACTTC
NA	TRBJ2-3	NA	TRBV7-9	CASSLGRGKSRTDTQYF	TGTGCCAGCAGCTTAGGCCGAGGGAAATCTCGTACAGATACGCAGTATTTT
NA	TRBJ2-1	TRBD1	TRBV7-7	CASSPLGTGLSDEQFF	TGTGCCAGCAGCCCTCTCGGGACAGGACTTTCGGATGAGCAGTTCTTC
many	TRBJ1-1	TRBD1	TRBV12-3/TRBV12-4	CASRPGTVNTEAFF	TGTGCCAGCAGACCCGGGACAGTGAACACTGAAGCTTTCTTT
few	TRBJ2-2	NA	TRBV27	CASSPRGGGEAGELFF	TGTGCCAGCAGTCCCCGGGGAGGGGGAGAAGCCGGGGAGCTGTTTTTT
NA	TRBJ2-7	NA	TRBV2	CASSEDKLAYEQYF	TGTGCCAGCAGTGAAGATAAGTTAGCCTACGAGCAGTACTTC
few	TRBJ1-1	NA	TRBV5-1	CASSNPGGSTEAFF	TGCGCCAGCAGCAACCCGGGGGGTTCCACTGAAGCTTTCTTT
few	TRBJ2-2	TRBD2	TRBV27	CASSKTSGTTGELFF	TGTGCCAGCAGTAAAACTAGCGGAACTACCGGGGAGCTGTTTTTT